The present T cell receptor beta chain was sequenced within a study of cytomegalovirus exposure and HLA in healthy donors (dated by TCRdb to the late 2010s). Notes on the research overall: An earlier analysis of approximately 640 of the donors reported approximately 300 Gb of sequence data and about 100 million unique TCR beta sequences from 150 million to 200 million T cells. Donor age, sex, ethnicity and CMV serostatus were compiled together with the repertoire data. In the later analysis, no new phenotypic data were used to find candidate immune exposures; instead, reliance was placed on TCR beta sequences and their occurrence across donors. Roughly 310 gigabases of sequencing data and approximately 84 million unique TCR sequences were included in an early release covering about 600 HLA-typed donors. Among some 410 genotyped donors of the cohort, an average of approximately 250,000 unique TCR beta nucleotide sequences were sequenced per donor, around 20% of them non-productive. In addition to the first cohort of around 670 subjects, a separate validation cohort of around 110 different subjects was used. Typing coverage differed by locus: A, B, C, DRB1 and DQB1 were typed in roughly 620-630 donors, DQA1 in about 510, DPA1 in 600 to 610, and DPB1 in around 490. The study was designed to test whether signatures of past pathogen exposure could be identified by cataloging public T cell receptors. A later analysis re-analyzed previously published TCR beta repertoires from roughly 600 donors and added high-resolution HLA genotyping to study TCR occurrence patterns. A later genetic analysis took genome-wide SNP genotypes for about 65% of the 666 donors and used that subset as a discovery cohort. Of the 300 to 450 genotyped donors, about 84% fell in the genetic ancestry cluster associated with self-reported Caucasian donors. In an earlier analysis of 587 of the donors, high-throughput TCR beta sequencing was used to judge whether each TCR beta V gene segment behaved as functional or pseudogenic. High-throughput TCR immunosequencing, statistical association of individual TCRs with disease status, and machine learning were combined to predict cytomegalovirus infection status. Every repertoire in the discovery cohort had been generated on one and the same sequencing platform. Both class I and class II loci were covered by HLA typing, at four-digit resolution. The T cell repertoires of 666 subjects were profiled by immunosequencing and related to cytomegalovirus serostatus. Roughly five DR-DQ haplotypes were handled as single units for association and clustering because linkage in the cohort was strong.

What the study reported, not specific to this receptor: A further reported finding was that TCR beta sequences accurately predicted the HLA-A and HLA-B alleles for most subjects in the first cohort. The cohort was sequenced for TCR beta chains only, and without alpha or paired-chain data the features that could be detected were limited. In vitro tests confirmed that three of the cytomegalovirus-associated TCR beta chains recognize cytomegalovirus antigens. In a later analysis, the rate of TCR association differed among HLA loci, with DRB1 alleles having the most associated TCRs and HLA-C alleles having the fewest. At a false discovery rate of 0.05, a later analysis linked around 15,000 TCR beta sequences to specific HLA alleles. Several of the top co-occurrence clusters appeared to be linked to parvovirus B19, influenza, CMV and Epstein-Barr virus, according to a later analysis. An earlier analysis of approximately 600 of the donors showed that most TCR beta V segments appeared in productive rearrangements either about 87% or about 30% of the time, which broadly matched IMGT annotations. Most TCR sequences were seen in very few donors, while some public TCRs were found in many individuals. Because the 87-base-pair reads could not distinguish some IMGT-functional V segments, including TRBV6-2 and TRBV6-3, those segments were excluded. A later analysis found that HLA-associated TCR beta chains were more clonally expanded and had lower generation probabilities than equally common non-associated chains. The authors suggested that the approach could potentially be generalized to other disease states and immunological phenotypes. The study gave a list of 150 to 200 TCR beta chains associated with cytomegalovirus. V-gene and J-gene trimming of TCR beta chains was associated with a missense DCLRE1C variant in a later genetic analysis, and the association was replicated in an independent cohort. Assigning TCR associations to individual alleles was difficult when HLA alleles, especially DR and DQ, strongly co-occurred. Over 15 rarely observed V segments, including chromosome 9 orphons, were excluded from the earlier analysis of some 590 of the donors because counts were too low. According to a later genetic analysis, donors in an Asian-associated ancestry cluster had fewer N-insertions in productive TCRs than the roughly 700-donor mean. Immune exposure information for the cohort was limited to CMV serostatus. Linkage disequilibrium might explain the correlated functional status among segregating V segments, but an unknown experimental factor could not be excluded. The classifier was reported to diagnose cytomegalovirus status with high specificity and sensitivity in both the original and validation cohorts. Because some donors lacked HLA typing at each locus, the association tests relied only on the typed subset. A later analysis found that most CMV-associated TCR beta chains appeared HLA-restricted, with HLA associations seemingly driven largely by CMV exposure. A group of highly shared sequence variants was considered likely to be a technical artifact of the sequencing pipeline. Presence/absence analyses assumed roughly uniform sequencing depth across donors, an assumption that may not hold.

Libraries were built with the immunoSEQ multiplex PCR assay. For the multiplex PCR, a mixture combining 60 forward primers for TCR Vbeta segments and 13 reverse primers for TCR Jbeta segments was used. Amplification of the CDR3 region of rearranged TCR beta genes was performed with a multiplex PCR assay on genomic DNA. The amplified TCR beta libraries were sequenced on the Illumina HiSeq System as 87-base-pair reads. The original pipeline was this. A later analysis counted tens of millions of unique TCR beta chains across the roughly 700 repertoires, and some 11 million of these chains were shared by at least two donors. To remove PCR and sequencing errors, raw reads were error-corrected and collapsed into unique sequences using a nearest-neighbor algorithm that merged closely related sequences. CDR3 sequences were aligned to IMGT reference sequences to assign V, D and J gene segments. Each retained sequence needed at least a six-nucleotide match to both a V gene segment and a J gene segment. A rearrangement was called productive if the CDR3 had no stop codons and remained in frame with V and J, and every other rearrangement was called non-productive. CDR3 was defined by IMGT convention, running from the second conserved V-encoded cysteine to the conserved J-encoded phenylalanine. The earlier analysis of a few hundred of the donors excluded any sequence lacking an unambiguous match to a single V gene segment. In an earlier analysis of 450 to 700 of the donors, V segments were called functional above 56.7% productive rearrangements and were called segregating when the between-donor standard deviation exceeded 5%. A statistical classification framework was developed to diagnose cytomegalovirus status using the catalog of TCR beta chain sequences. In a later analysis, V and J genes were assigned by comparing TCR nucleotide sequences against IMGT/GENE-DB human TR gene sequences. The TCRdist pipeline was used in a later analysis to assign CDR3 sequences and most-parsimonious VDJ recombination scenarios. In a later analysis, each TCR beta chain was defined by its CDR3 amino acid sequence together with its V-gene family, and reads without a unique V-gene family were excluded. To address suspected cross-contamination and a sequencing artifact, a later analysis removed 550 to 750 highly shared, low-generation-probability nucleotide sequences. A later analysis calculated a clonal expansion index for each public chain from normalized within-repertoire ranks of inferred template counts. Generation probabilities in a later analysis came from a VDJ recombination model fitted to out-of-frame rearrangements, and those results were checked against IGoR. Hypergeometric tests were used in a later analysis to score TCR-TCR, TCR-HLA and TCR-CMV co-occurrence, with a repertoire-size bias correction applied to the TCR pairs. In a later analysis, false discovery rates were estimated by permuting HLA or CMV assignments 20 times. A later analysis grouped co-occurring TCRs with DBSCAN, adding TCRdist sequence similarity when clustering within HLA-allele-positive subsets. Repertoires with fewer than 30,000 or more than 120,000 public chains, plus five repertoires with anomalous nucleotide sharing, were excluded from co-occurrence clustering. Imported from immuneACCESS, the table was reduced by TCRdb to in-frame sequences with V and J called. These copies leave out some clones; in studies compared against another copy, an unresolved V gene accounts for under half, and the cause of the remainder is not known. V, J and clone size were drawn from that table, and D and trimming were deduced from the DNA. The sample includes 150,000 to 200,000 clones, with around 86% observed a single time. The biggest ten clones account for about 2% of the sample.

The cohort consisted of 600 or so healthy bone marrow donors. Cohort members were all nominally healthy when sampled, although unrecorded immune exposures were likely present. CMV serostatus was positive for more than 250 and negative for about 50% of the roughly 700 cohort members, and was not recorded for this donor. Each donor provided a peripheral blood sample, and peripheral blood mononuclear cells were used for TCR beta sequencing. Genomic DNA was extracted from the blood cell samples with the Qiagen DNeasy Blood Extraction Kit. Reading from cysteine to phenylalanine, the CDR3 counts 13 amino acids. Only the CDR3 DNA stays, 39 bases, in frame from base 1. Sequences SNHLY (CDR1) and FYNNEI (CDR2) are obtained from the germline V gene. The V end loses 4 bases and the J end loses 0 bases, and a stretch of 7 bases separates them. To note about this clone: Its binding antigen is unknown. Base qualities were left out, and no much larger clone turns up one base away.

This chain is built from TRBV2 and TRBJ2-7; a tentative D match to TRBD1 spans 6 bases. The sequence was obtained from a human donor in good health. The source material was PBMCs. For the CDR3, the sequence is CASSGGLSYEQYF. The nucleotide sequence reads as follows: TGTGCCAGCAGTGGGGGGCTCTCCTACGAGCAGTACTTC.